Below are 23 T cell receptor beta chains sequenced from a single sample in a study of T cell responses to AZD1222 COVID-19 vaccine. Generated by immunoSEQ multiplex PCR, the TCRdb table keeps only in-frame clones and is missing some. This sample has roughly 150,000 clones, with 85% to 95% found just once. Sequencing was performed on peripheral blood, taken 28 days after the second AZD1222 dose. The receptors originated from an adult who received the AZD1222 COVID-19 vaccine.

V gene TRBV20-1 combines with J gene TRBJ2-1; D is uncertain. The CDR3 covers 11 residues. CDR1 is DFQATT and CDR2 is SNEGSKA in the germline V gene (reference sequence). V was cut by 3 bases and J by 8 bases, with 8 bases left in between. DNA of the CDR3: TGCAGTGCTAGGGCTTTCTATGAGCAGTTCTTC. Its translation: CSARAFYEQFF.

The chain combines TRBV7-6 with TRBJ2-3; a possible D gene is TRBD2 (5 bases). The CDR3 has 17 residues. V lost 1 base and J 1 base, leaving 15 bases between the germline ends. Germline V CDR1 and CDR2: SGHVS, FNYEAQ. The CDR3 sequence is CASSLGPGIGGTDTQYF. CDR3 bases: TGTGCCAGCAGCTTAGGACCTGGGATCGGGGGCACAGATACGCAGTATTTT.

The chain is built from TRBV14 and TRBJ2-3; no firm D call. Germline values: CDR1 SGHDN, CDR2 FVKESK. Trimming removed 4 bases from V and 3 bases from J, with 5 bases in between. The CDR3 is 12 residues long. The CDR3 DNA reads TGTGCCAGCAGCCTCTATACAGATACGCAGTATTTT. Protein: CASSLYTDTQYF.

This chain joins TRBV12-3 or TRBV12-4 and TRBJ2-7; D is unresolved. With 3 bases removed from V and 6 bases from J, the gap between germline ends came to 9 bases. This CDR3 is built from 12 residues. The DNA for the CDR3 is TGTGCCAGCAGTTTGGGTAGTGTCGAGCAGTACTTC. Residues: CASSLGSVEQYF.

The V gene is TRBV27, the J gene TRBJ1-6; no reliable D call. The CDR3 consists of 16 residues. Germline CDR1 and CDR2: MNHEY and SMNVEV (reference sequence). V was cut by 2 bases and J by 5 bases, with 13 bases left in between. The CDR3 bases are TGTGCCAGCAGTTTAACGCTCGGTCAAAATAATTCACCCCTCCACTTT. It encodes CASSLTLGQNNSPLHF.

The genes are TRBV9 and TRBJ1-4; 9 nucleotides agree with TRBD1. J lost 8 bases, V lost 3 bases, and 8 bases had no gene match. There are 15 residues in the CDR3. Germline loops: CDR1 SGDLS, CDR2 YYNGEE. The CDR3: CASSAGTGFNEKLFF. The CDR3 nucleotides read TGTGCCAGCAGCGCCGGGACAGGGTTCAACGAAAAACTGTTTTTT. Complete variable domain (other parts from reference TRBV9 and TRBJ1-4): DSGVTQTPKHLITATGQRVTLRCSPRSGDLSVYWYQQSLDQGLQFLIQYYNGEERAKGNILERFSAQQFPDLHSELNLSSLELGDSALYFCASSAGTGFNEKLFFGSGTQLSVL.

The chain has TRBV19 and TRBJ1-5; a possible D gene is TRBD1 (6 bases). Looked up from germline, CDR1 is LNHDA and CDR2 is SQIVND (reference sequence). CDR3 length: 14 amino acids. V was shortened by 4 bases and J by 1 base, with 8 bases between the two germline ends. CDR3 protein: CASSNQGSNQPQHF. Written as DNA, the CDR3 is TGTGCCAGTAGTAACCAGGGGAGCAATCAGCCCCAGCATTTT.

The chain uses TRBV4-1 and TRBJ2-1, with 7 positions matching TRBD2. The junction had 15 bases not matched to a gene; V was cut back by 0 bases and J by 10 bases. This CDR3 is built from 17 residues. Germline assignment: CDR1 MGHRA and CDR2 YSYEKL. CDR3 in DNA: TGCGCCAGCAGCCAAGATGAGAGTCGCGGGAGACAGCGGGAGCAGTTCTTC. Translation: CASSQDESRGRQREQFF.

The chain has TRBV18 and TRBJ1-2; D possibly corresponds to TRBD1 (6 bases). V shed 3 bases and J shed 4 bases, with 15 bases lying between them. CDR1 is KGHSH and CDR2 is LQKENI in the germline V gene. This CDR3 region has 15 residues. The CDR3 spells CASSPLGAGFYGYTF. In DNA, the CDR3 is TGTGCCAGCTCACCGCTGGGGGCAGGGTTCTATGGCTACACCTTC.

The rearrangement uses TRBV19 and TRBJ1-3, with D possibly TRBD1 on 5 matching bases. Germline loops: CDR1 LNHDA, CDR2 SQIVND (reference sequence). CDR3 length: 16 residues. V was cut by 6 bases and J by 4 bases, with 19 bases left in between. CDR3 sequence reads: CASSRPSGTRGNTIYF. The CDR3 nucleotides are TGTGCCAGTAGCCGCCCATCCGGGACTCGCGGAAACACCATATATTTT.

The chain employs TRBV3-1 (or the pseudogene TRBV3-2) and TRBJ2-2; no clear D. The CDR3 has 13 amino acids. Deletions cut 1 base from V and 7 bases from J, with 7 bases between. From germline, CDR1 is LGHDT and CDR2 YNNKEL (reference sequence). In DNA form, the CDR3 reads TGTGCCAGCAGCCAAGTGGAAGGCGGGGAGCTGTTTTTT. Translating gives CASSQVEGGELFF.

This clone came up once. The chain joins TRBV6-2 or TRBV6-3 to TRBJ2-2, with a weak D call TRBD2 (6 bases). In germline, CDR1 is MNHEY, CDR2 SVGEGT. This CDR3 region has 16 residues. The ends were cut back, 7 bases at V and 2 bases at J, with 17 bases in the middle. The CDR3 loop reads CASTPSAGFNTGELFF. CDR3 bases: TGTGCCAGCACCCCCTCGGCGGGGTTCAACACCGGGGAGCTGTTTTTT.

CDR3 in DNA: TGTGCCAGCAGCCTCAGGGGACAGGGGGGGCCCTACGAGCAGTACTTC. Translation gives CASSLRGQGGPYEQYF. The V and J genes are TRBV7-9 and TRBJ2-7, with TRBD1 matching 11 bases. The V and J ends lost 5 bases and 2 bases, in that order; junction bases with no gene match: 8. This CDR3 region has 16 residues. The germline V gene encodes CDR1 SEHNR and CDR2 FQNEAQ (reference sequence).

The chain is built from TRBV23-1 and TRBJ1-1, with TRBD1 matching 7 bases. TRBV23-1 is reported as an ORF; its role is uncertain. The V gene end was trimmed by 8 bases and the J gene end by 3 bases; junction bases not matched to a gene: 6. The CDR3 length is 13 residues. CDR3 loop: CASPGQIDTEAFF. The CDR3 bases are TGCGCCAGCCCGGGACAGATCGACACTGAAGCTTTCTTT.

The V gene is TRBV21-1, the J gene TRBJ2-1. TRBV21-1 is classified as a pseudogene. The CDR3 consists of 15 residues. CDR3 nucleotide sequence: TGTGCCAGCAGCAAAGGAGGGGACGCGTACAATGAGCAGTTCTTC. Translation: CASSKGGDAYNEQFF.

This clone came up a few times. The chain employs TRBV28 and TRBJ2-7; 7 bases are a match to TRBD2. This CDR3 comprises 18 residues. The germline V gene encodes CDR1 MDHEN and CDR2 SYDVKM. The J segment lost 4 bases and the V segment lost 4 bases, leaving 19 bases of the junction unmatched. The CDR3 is CASSSKGGKAGSQYEQYF. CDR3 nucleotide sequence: TGTGCCAGCAGTTCTAAGGGAGGGAAGGCGGGGAGCCAATACGAGCAGTACTTC.

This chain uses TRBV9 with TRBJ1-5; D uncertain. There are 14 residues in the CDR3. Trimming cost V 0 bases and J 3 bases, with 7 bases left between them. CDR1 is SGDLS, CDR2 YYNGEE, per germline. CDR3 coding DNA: TGTGCCAGCAGCGTAGCACCGGACAATCAGCCCCAGCATTTT. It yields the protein CASSVAPDNQPQHF.

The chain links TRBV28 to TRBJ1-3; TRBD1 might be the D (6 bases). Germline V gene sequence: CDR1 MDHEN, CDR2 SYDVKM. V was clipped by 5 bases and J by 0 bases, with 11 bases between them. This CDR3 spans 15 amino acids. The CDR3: CASSPPGVSGNTIYF. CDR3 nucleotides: TGTGCCAGCAGTCCCCCAGGGGTCTCTGGAAACACCATATATTTT.

The CDR3 reads CASSGWVNQPQHF. CDR3 bases: TGTGCCAGCAGTGGCTGGGTCAATCAGCCCCAGCATTTT. This chain connects TRBV2 to TRBJ1-5, with D hard to call. The CDR3 covers 13 residues. With 4 bases removed from V and 3 bases from J, the gap between germline ends came to 7 bases. Per the germline V gene, CDR1 is SNHLY and CDR2 is FYNNEI.

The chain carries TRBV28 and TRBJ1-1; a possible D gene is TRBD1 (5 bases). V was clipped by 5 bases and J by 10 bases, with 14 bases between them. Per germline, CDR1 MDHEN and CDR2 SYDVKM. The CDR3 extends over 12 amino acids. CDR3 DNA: TGTGCCAGCAGTAAACCCCCCAGGGCAGCTTTCTTT. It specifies CASSKPPRAAFF.

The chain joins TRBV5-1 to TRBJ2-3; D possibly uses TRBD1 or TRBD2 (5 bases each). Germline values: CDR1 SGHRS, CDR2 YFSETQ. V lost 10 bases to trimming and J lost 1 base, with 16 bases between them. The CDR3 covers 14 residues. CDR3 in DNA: TGCGCCTCCTACCGGGACCCTCGCACAGATACGCAGTATTTT. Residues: CASYRDPRTDTQYF.

CDR3 loop: CASSQRDNEQFF. The CDR3, as DNA: TGTGCCAGCAGCCAGAGGGACAATGAGCAGTTCTTC. The chain is built from TRBV3-1 (or the pseudogene TRBV3-2) and TRBJ2-1; a weak D match, TRBD2 (5 bases). Germline V lookup: CDR1 LGHDT, CDR2 YNNKEL (reference sequence). V lost 3 bases to trimming and J lost 5 bases, with 5 bases between them. The CDR3 has 12 amino acids.

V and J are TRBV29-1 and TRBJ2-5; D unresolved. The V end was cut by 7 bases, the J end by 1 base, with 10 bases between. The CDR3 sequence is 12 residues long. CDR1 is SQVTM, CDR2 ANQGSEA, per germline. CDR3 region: CSGTKSQETQYF. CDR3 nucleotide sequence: TGCAGCGGTACAAAAAGCCAAGAGACCCAGTACTTC.